The rows below give T cell receptor beta chains drawn from one sample of a study of shared clonotypes between healthy human individuals. Only in-frame clones appear in the TCRdb table, and some are missing; sequencing was by immunoSEQ multiplex PCR. The data hold some 1.1 million clones, with roughly 80% observed a single time. The specimen was memory CD4+ T cells from PBMCs. These receptors all come from a man aged 18 to 29 in good health. Some clones in this sample may be carry-over from other donors' samples. Both conserved end residues are part of each CDR3. A D gene is named only where the DNA matches it firmly. Rows give clone size only sometimes, using once, few, many, or a class for an expanded clone.

size	V	D	J	DNA	CDR3
once	TRBV11-1	-	TRBJ2-1	TGTGCCAGCAGCCAGACTGTACCCGGTGAGCAGTTCTTC	CASSQTVPGEQFF
-	TRBV28	TRBD1	TRBJ1-1	TGTGCCAGCACGAATTTGGGACAGGTAAATAATGGCTTCTTT	CASTNLGQVNNGFF
-	TRBV7-9	-	TRBJ2-5	TGTGCCAGCAGCTTAATGGGCAGCCAAGAGACCCAGTACTTC	CASSLMGSQETQYF
-	TRBV11-1	-	TRBJ2-7	TGTGCCAGCAGCTTAGATGGTAGTTCCGAGCAGTACTTC	CASSLDGSSEQYF
-	TRBV30	-	TRBJ1-6	TGTGCCTGGAGTAAGGGAGGTAATTCACCCCTCCACTTT	CAWSKGGNSPLHF
-	TRBV29-1	TRBD2	TRBJ2-1	TGCAGCGTTCGGACTAGCGGGACCTACAATGAGCAGTTCTTC	CSVRTSGTYNEQFF
many	TRBV5-4	-	TRBJ2-1	TGTGCCAGCAGCTTGGCCGTGGGGACTGGAGGGGATGAGCAGTTCTTC	CASSLAVGTGGDEQFF
-	TRBV7-2	-	TRBJ2-7	TGTGCCAGCAGCCCAAACACCGTCTACGAGCAGTACTTC	CASSPNTVYEQYF
-	TRBV2	TRBD1	TRBJ1-3	TGTGCCAGCAGAGGAGGACAGGGTAACCCAATCTCTGGAAACACCATATATTTT	CASRGGQGNPISGNTIYF
-	TRBV7-2	TRBD2	TRBJ2-5	TGTGCCAGCAGCTCCCCGGGACTAGCGGGAGGAGAGACCCAGTACTTC	CASSSPGLAGGETQYF
-	TRBV28	TRBD1	TRBJ1-2	TGTGCCAGCAGTTTATGGGGGACAGCGGGCTACACCTTC	CASSLWGTAGYTF
-	TRBV9	-	TRBJ1-1	TGTGCCAGCAGCGTAGGAATAGGGGTTAACACTGAAGCTTTCTTT	CASSVGIGVNTEAFF
-	TRBV28	-	TRBJ1-5	TGTGCCAGCAGTTTACCGAGGGGTACCAATCAGCCCCAGCATTTT	CASSLPRGTNQPQHF
few	TRBV15	-	TRBJ2-6	TGTGCCACCAGCAGAGATAGGGGTAGCGGAAGCTCTGGGGCCAACGTCCTGACTTTC	CATSRDRGSGSSGANVLTF
-	TRBV27	-	TRBJ2-5	TGTGCCAGCAGTTTACACAGGCACATCCAAGAGACCCAGTACTTC	CASSLHRHIQETQYF
once	TRBV7-9	TRBD1	TRBJ2-4	TGTGCCAGCAGCACCCTTTACAGGGGTGTTCGAAACATTCAGTACTTC	CASSTLYRGVRNIQYF
-	TRBV11-2	TRBD2	TRBJ2-7	TGTGCCAGCAGGGGAGGGACTTTTTCGTCCGAGCAGTACTTC	CASRGGTFSSEQYF
once	TRBV7-8	TRBD1	TRBJ2-7	TGTGCCAGCCTCGGACAGGGGGCATCAAGAAGCTACGAGCAGTACTTC	CASLGQGASRSYEQYF
-	TRBV11-2	-	TRBJ1-1	TGTGCCAGCAGCTTAGCTAGCCAGTGGGACACTGAAGCTTTCTTT	CASSLASQWDTEAFF
-	TRBV19	-	TRBJ1-1	TGTGCCAGTAGTATCAGGGTGGGAAGCACTGAAGCTTTCTTT	CASSIRVGSTEAFF
-	TRBV5-6	-	TRBJ2-3	TGTGCCAGCAGCTTGCAATACGGGATAAGCACAGATACGCAGTATTTT	CASSLQYGISTDTQYF
-	TRBV2	-	TRBJ2-3	TGTGCCAGCAGTGAAGGAACGGGAGTCACAGATACGCAGTATTTT	CASSEGTGVTDTQYF
once	TRBV7-2	TRBD2	TRBJ2-1	TGTGCCAGCAGCAAATTAGCGGGCCTCAATGAGCAGTTCTTC	CASSKLAGLNEQFF
-	TRBV5-1	TRBD1	TRBJ1-3	TGCGCCAGCAGCTTGGCCGGGACAGAGTATGGAAACACCATATATTTT	CASSLAGTEYGNTIYF
-	TRBV5-4	-	TRBJ1-2	TGTGCCAGCAGCTCACAGGACCAGTTCTTTACCTTC	CASSSQDQFFTF
-	TRBV29-1	-	TRBJ1-1	TGCAGCGTTAGTAAAGGGCCTGAAGCTTTCTTT	CSVSKGPEAFF
-	TRBV7-6	-	TRBJ2-3	TGTGCCAGCAGCCCAGTAGCGGATACGCAGTATTTT	CASSPVADTQYF
few	TRBV6-5	TRBD1	TRBJ2-4	TGTGCCAGCAGCCCAGGGGGTGACATTCAGTACTTC	CASSPGGDIQYF